These 27 T cell receptor beta chains originate from one sample sequenced in a study of cytomegalovirus exposure and HLA in healthy donors. PCR used 60 Vbeta primers and 13 Jbeta primers. TCRdb's copy holds only in-frame clones and misses some; the assay was immunoSEQ multiplex PCR. Among roughly 150,000 clones, about 72% were seen once, and the ten largest hold around 2.2%. The source material was PBMCs. The receptor set was obtained from a man aged 50-59 years in good health and CMV-seropositive.

This sequence joins TRBV5-4 and TRBJ2-5, with D possibly TRBD2 on 5 matching bases. The germline V and J ends were trimmed by 6 bases and 1 base, with 10 bases remaining between them. There are 13 residues in the CDR3. Per the germline V gene, CDR1 is SGHNT and CDR2 is YYREEE (reference sequence). The CDR3 loop reads CASTSGSQETQYF. The CDR3 region has the DNA TGTGCCAGCACCTCGGGGTCCCAAGAGACCCAGTACTTC.

The gene calls are TRBV6-1 and TRBJ2-7; a possible D gene is TRBD1 (5 bases). V shed 1 base and J shed 1 base, with 14 bases lying between them. Per germline, CDR1 MNHNS and CDR2 SASEGT. The CDR3 length is 16 residues. The CDR3 bases are TGTGCCAGCAGTGAAGTTCTACAGGAACGGTCCTACGAGCAGTACTTC. This encodes CASSEVLQERSYEQYF.

The J gene is TRBJ1-2, the V gene TRBV15; no reliable D call. The V gene's germline CDR1 is LNHNV and CDR2 YYDKDF (reference sequence). The CDR3 has 16 amino acids. The V end was cut by 1 base, the J end by 5 bases, with 17 bases between. The CDR3 spells CATSRVRHNTEYGYTF. CDR3 nucleotide sequence: TGTGCCACCAGCAGAGTCCGTCATAATACAGAATATGGCTACACCTTC.

This chain uses TRBV10-3 with TRBJ1-6; D is perhaps TRBD1 (5 bases). V was trimmed by 0 bases and J by 4 bases, leaving 10 bases between them. There are 16 residues in the CDR3. The V gene's germline CDR1 is ENHRY and CDR2 SYGVKD. CDR3 residues: CAISESRGPYNSPLHF. In DNA form, the CDR3 reads TGTGCCATCAGTGAGTCAAGGGGCCCTTATAATTCACCCCTCCACTTT.

The chain carries TRBV6-5 and TRBJ2-1; 7 nucleotides line up with TRBD1. In germline, CDR1 is MNHEY, CDR2 SVGAGI. The V segment lost 2 bases and the J segment 8 bases; nucleotides outside the gene matches: 9. This CDR3 is built from 15 residues. CDR3 loop: CASSYRFHRGYEQFF. The CDR3 DNA reads TGTGCCAGCAGTTACCGGTTTCACAGGGGCTATGAGCAGTTCTTC.

The rearrangement links TRBV7-9 to TRBJ2-2; 10 nucleotides match TRBD2. Trimming at V came to 5 bases and at J to 0 bases, leaving 3 bases not matched to a gene. This CDR3 comprises 16 residues. From germline, CDR1 is SEHNR and CDR2 FQNEAQ (reference sequence). CDR3 sequence (DNA): TGTGCCAGCAGCCCACTAGCGGGGTCGAACACCGGGGAGCTGTTTTTT. Translation gives CASSPLAGSNTGELFF. Full variable domain (missing parts from reference TRBV7-9 and TRBJ2-2): DTGVSQNPRHKITKRGQNVTFRCDPISEHNRLYWYRQTLGQGPEFLTYFQNEAQLEKSRLLSDRFSAERPKGSFSTLEIQRTEQGDSAMYLCASSPLAGSNTGELFFGEGSRLTVL.

V is TRBV27 and J is TRBJ2-3; TRBD1 matches at 9 bases. Trimming took 7 bases from V and 4 from J; bases not matched to a gene: 9. Per germline, CDR1 MNHEY and CDR2 SMNVEV (reference sequence). CDR3 size: 15 residues. The CDR3 here is CASKVGTGFSDTQYF. The DNA of the CDR3 is TGTGCCAGCAAGGTCGGGACAGGGTTTTCAGATACGCAGTATTTT.

The chain is built from TRBV7-9 and TRBJ1-5; TRBD1 is a possible D gene (5 bases). With 8 bases removed from V and 7 bases from J, the gap between germline ends came to 15 bases. CDR1 is SEHNR and CDR2 is FQNEAQ in the germline V gene (reference sequence). The CDR3 extends over 13 amino acids. In DNA, the CDR3 is TGTGCCAGCGGCGGGACCGCAAAGCAGCCCCAGCATTTT. Translation gives CASGGTAKQPQHF.

V gene TRBV28 combines with J gene TRBJ1-5, with unresolved D. The CDR3 sequence is 15 residues long. Germline CDR1 and CDR2: MDHEN and SYDVKM. V lost 6 bases and J lost 3, with 15 bases in between. The CDR3 region has the DNA TGTGCCAGCAGAACCCCGATGGGCCCCAATCAGCCCCAGCATTTT. It is translated as CASRTPMGPNQPQHF.

The V call is TRBV6-6, the J call TRBJ1-1; TRBD1 matches at 9 bases. Unmatched junction bases numbered 3, after V lost 6 bases and J lost 1 base. This CDR3 comprises 14 residues. The germline gives CDR1 MNHNY, CDR2 SVGAGI (reference sequence). Written as DNA, the CDR3 is TGTGCCAGCAGAGAACAGGGGGCGAACACTGAAGCTTTCTTT. Protein: CASREQGANTEAFF.

In this sample, this clone turned up once. The chain uses TRBV6-5 and TRBJ1-1; no definite D call. The germline V gene encodes CDR1 MNHEY and CDR2 SVGAGI. There are 12 residues in the CDR3. Between the trimmed V and J ends, which lost 5 bases and 10 bases, there was a span of 14 bases. The CDR3 DNA reads TGTGCCAGCAGTAACGGGCCGCGGGGAGCTTTCTTT. Translated: CASSNGPRGAFF.

This rearrangement joins TRBV6-5 to TRBJ2-2, with D perhaps TRBD2 (6 bases). With 10 bases removed from V and 1 base from J, the gap between germline ends came to 10 bases. CDR1 is MNHEY and CDR2 is SVGAGI in the germline V gene. The CDR3 contains 13 residues. CDR3 sequence (DNA): TGTGCCACTAAGGAGGGGAACACCGGGGAGCTGTTTTTT. Translation: CATKEGNTGELFF.

CDR3 nucleotides: TGTGCCAGCAGCCCATACGGGGGGTCCTACGAGCAGTACTTC. This codes for CASSPYGGSYEQYF. J is TRBJ2-7 and V is TRBV7-7, with 7 bases that match TRBD2. In germline, CDR1 is SSHAT, CDR2 FNYEAQ (reference sequence). V was clipped by 5 bases and J by 1 base; unmatched bases: 5. The CDR3 runs 14 residues.

The rearrangement uses TRBV5-1 and TRBJ2-1; 15 bases match TRBD2. Looked up from germline, CDR1 is SGHRS and CDR2 is YFSETQ. J was trimmed by 2 bases and V by 3 bases; bases with no gene match: 9. The CDR3 runs 19 residues. In DNA, the CDR3 is TGCGCCAGCAGCTCCGGGACTAGCGGGGGGTACTCTGCCTACAATGAGCAGTTCTTC. Translated, it gives CASSSGTSGGYSAYNEQFF. The entire variable domain, with the rest obtained from reference TRBV5-1 and TRBJ2-1, is as follows: KAGVTQTPRYLIKTRGQQVTLSCSPISGHRSVSWYQQTPGQGLQFLFEYFSETQRNKGNFPGRFSGRQFSNSRSEMNVSTLELGDSALYLCASSSGTSGGYSAYNEQFFGPGTRLTVL.

The rearrangement links TRBV4-2 to TRBJ1-2, with 10 bases matching TRBD1. CDR3 size: 17 residues. Losses at the gene ends were 1 base for V and 4 bases for J; bases not matched to a gene: 9. Germline CDR1 and CDR2: LGHNA and YNFKEQ. The CDR3 loop is CASSQGLSDRGGYGYTF. CDR3 nucleotides: TGTGCCAGCAGCCAAGGCCTGTCGGACAGGGGGGGCTATGGCTACACCTTC.

This chain joins TRBV6-6 and TRBJ1-5; D is undetermined. Deletions cut 6 bases from V and 4 bases from J, with 10 bases between. This CDR3 is 13 amino acids long. Per the germline V gene, CDR1 is MNHNY and CDR2 is SVGAGI (reference sequence). The DNA of the CDR3 is TGTGCCAGCAGCCCAGGTGTTAATCAGCCCCAGCATTTT. Protein product: CASSPGVNQPQHF.

The gene calls are TRBV4-2 and TRBJ1-1, with 9 positions matching TRBD1. Germline CDR1 LGHNA, CDR2 YNFKEQ. This CDR3 comprises 16 residues. The J segment lost 5 bases and the V segment lost 4 bases, leaving 11 bases of the junction unmatched. CDR3 nucleotide sequence: TGTGCCAGCAGCCGGGTACCCGGGACAGGGAAGACTGAAGCTTTCTTT. Encoded protein: CASSRVPGTGKTEAFF.

The rearrangement uses TRBV5-4 and TRBJ1-2; a possible D gene is TRBD1 (6 bases). CDR1 is SGHNT and CDR2 is YYREEE in the germline V gene (reference sequence). The CDR3 runs to 18 residues. V was pared by 3 bases and J by 2 bases, with 23 bases between. The CDR3 here is CASSSRPGHPGVNYGYTF. The CDR3 nucleotides read TGTGCCAGCAGCTCCCGACCGGGACACCCAGGGGTAAACTATGGCTACACCTTC.

This clone has a handful of counts. V usage is TRBV11-3 and J usage is TRBJ2-2; no clear D. CDR3 length: 15 amino acids. CDR1 SGHNT and CDR2 YENEEA come from the germline V gene. Between the trimmed V and J ends, which lost 5 bases and 2 bases, there was a span of 12 bases. The CDR3 DNA reads TGTGCCAGCAGCCGTGGAGATTCTAACACCGGGGAGCTGTTTTTT. Translation: CASSRGDSNTGELFF.

J is TRBJ2-7 and V is TRBV30, with 9 bases identical to TRBD2. The CDR3 runs 13 residues. Germline-derived CDR1 and CDR2 are GTSNPN and SVGIG (reference sequence). Trimming cost V 3 bases and J 2 bases; bases outside gene matches: 2. The CDR3 bases are TGTGCCTGGAGGACTAGCGGACCCTACGAGCAGTACTTC. Translated, it gives CAWRTSGPYEQYF.

V usage is TRBV2 and J usage is TRBJ2-7, with 7 bases identical to TRBD1. The CDR3 is 13 amino acids. CDR1 is SNHLY and CDR2 is FYNNEI in the germline V gene. The V segment lost 7 bases and the J segment 3 bases; nucleotides outside the gene matches: 6. The CDR3 sequence: CASTIDRVYEQYF. DNA for the CDR3: TGTGCCAGCACCATCGACAGGGTCTACGAGCAGTACTTC.

This rearrangement joins TRBV5-1 to TRBJ2-7; 9 nucleotides match TRBD1. The ends lost 2 bases at V and 5 bases at J; junction bases unmatched: 5. Germline CDR1 is SGHRS and CDR2 is YFSETQ. This CDR3 spans 14 amino acids. DNA of the CDR3: TGCGCCAGCAGCTTAGGTGGGACAGGGCACGAGCAGTACTTC. Translating it yields CASSLGGTGHEQYF.

V is TRBV21-1 and J is TRBJ2-1; the D call TRBD2 from the table was never checked on the DNA. TRBV21-1 is a documented pseudogene. CDR3 size: 14 residues. The DNA for the CDR3 is TGTGCCAGCACCACCCGGATGAGTCGGGATGAGCAGTTCTTC. Protein: CASTTRMSRDEQFF.

This chain links TRBV30 with TRBJ1-4, with a tentative D call TRBD1 (5 bases). This CDR3 has 17 residues. Germline loops: CDR1 GTSNPN, CDR2 SVGIG (reference sequence). V gave up 3 bases and J gave up 4 bases, with 21 bases separating them. Here the CDR3 DNA reads TGTGCCTGGAGCGGGGGACGCCTCCATGCTTATAATGAAAAACTGTTTTTT. The encoded protein is CAWSGGRLHAYNEKLFF. The variable domain in full, with the rest retrieved from reference TRBV30 and TRBJ1-4, is SQTIHQWPATLVQPVGSPLSLECTVEGTSNPNLYWYRQAAGRGLQLLFYSVGIGQISSEVPQNLSASRPQDRQFILSSKKLLLSDSGFYLCAWSGGRLHAYNEKLFFGSGTQLSVL.

J is TRBJ2-1 and V is TRBV7-7; 7 bases fit TRBD2. The junction had 14 bases not matched to a gene; V was cut back by 2 bases and J by 4 bases. CDR1 SSHAT and CDR2 FNYEAQ come from the germline V gene (reference sequence). This CDR3 has 18 amino acids. CDR3 in amino acids: CASSLNPLFSGRYNEQFF. The DNA of the CDR3 is TGTGCCAGCAGCTTAAACCCTCTTTTTAGCGGGCGGTACAATGAGCAGTTCTTC.

The chain uses TRBV7-6 and TRBJ2-1; the match to TRBD2 covers 10 bases. V was clipped by 5 bases and J by 8 bases; unmatched bases: 9. The CDR3 extends over 15 amino acids. Looked up from germline, CDR1 is SGHVS and CDR2 is FNYEAQ. The CDR3 DNA sequence: TGTGCCAGCAGCGCAAGCGGGGGGGCCTGGGATGAGCAGTTCTTC. This codes for CASSASGGAWDEQFF.

This sequence joins TRBV7-8 and TRBJ2-7, with D maybe TRBD2 (6 bases). The ends were cut back, 0 bases at V and 2 bases at J, with 11 bases in the middle. The germline V gene encodes CDR1 SGHVS and CDR2 FQNEAQ. CDR3 length equals 15 residues. The CDR3 here is CASSLADGGTYEQYF. The CDR3 coding sequence is TGTGCCAGCAGCTTAGCGGATGGCGGGACCTACGAGCAGTACTTC. Drawing the rest from reference TRBV7-8 and TRBJ2-7, the complete variable domain is GAGVSQSPRYKVAKRGQDVALRCDPISGHVSLFWYQQALGQGPEFLTYFQNEAQLDKSGLPSDRFFAERPEGSVSTLKIQRTQQEDSAVYLCASSLADGGTYEQYFGPGTRLTVT.